The 4 T cell receptor beta chains in this list originate from one sample, sequenced in a study of cytomegalovirus exposure and HLA in healthy donors. Use of 60 Vbeta and 13 Jbeta primers characterized the PCR. The assay was immunoSEQ multiplex PCR, and TCRdb's table has in-frame clones only and misses some. The sample comprises approximately 70,000 clones, roughly four fifths of which are singletons, and 20% to 25% rests with the top ten. The specimen sequenced was PBMCs. The origin of the receptors is a woman aged 25 to 39 in good health and CMV-seropositive.

V and J are TRBV28 and TRBJ1-2, with D possibly matching TRBD1 (5 bases). V gave up 6 bases and J gave up 2 bases, with 10 bases separating them. This CDR3 has 13 residues. Germline V gene data show CDR1 as MDHEN and CDR2 as SYDVKM. The CDR3 sequence: CASRSRVNYGYTF. The CDR3 DNA reads as TGTGCCAGCAGGTCCAGGGTAAACTATGGCTACACCTTC.

This chain links TRBV7-2 with TRBJ2-4, with 16 bases lining up with TRBD2. J was trimmed by 6 bases and V by 5 bases; bases with no gene match: 10. Germline V CDR1 and CDR2: SGHTA, FQGNSA. The CDR3 is made up of 18 amino acids. The CDR3 reads CASSLLTGTSGRANIQYF. The CDR3 nucleotides read TGTGCCAGCAGCCTCCTTACCGGGACTAGCGGGAGGGCAAACATTCAGTACTTC. Variable domain in full (rest from reference TRBV7-2 and TRBJ2-4): GAGVSQSPSNKVTEKGKDVELRCDPISGHTALYWYRQSLGQGLEFLIYFQGNSAPDKSGLPSDRFSAERTGGSVSTLTIQRTQQEDSAVYLCASSLLTGTSGRANIQYFGAGTRLSVL.

The chain carries TRBV7-9 and TRBJ1-1; the D gene is possibly TRBD1 (5 bases). Deletions cut 1 base from V and 5 bases from J, with 14 bases between. CDR1 and CDR2 (germline): SEHNR, FQNEAQ (reference sequence). This CDR3 comprises 15 residues. The CDR3 loop is CASSLVGGAGTEAFF. Here the CDR3 DNA reads TGTGCCAGCAGCTTAGTTGGAGGGGCCGGGACTGAAGCTTTCTTT.

The genes are TRBV2 and TRBJ1-1; TRBD1 matches 8 bases. The CDR3 runs 16 residues. Trimming took 4 bases from V and 1 from J; bases not matched to a gene: 8. In germline, CDR1 is SNHLY, CDR2 FYNNEI. CDR3 sequence reads: CASSVAGGNRNTEAFF. CDR3 coding DNA: TGTGCCAGCAGTGTAGCAGGGGGCAACAGGAACACTGAAGCTTTCTTT.